These T cell receptor beta chains were read from a single sample in a study of T cell clonotyping in hematopoietic cell transplantation. Sequenced by immunoSEQ multiplex PCR; TCRdb stores in-frame clones only, minus some. The table shows 4,200 or so clones, with 76% occurring only once. Here the sequenced sample was peripheral blood mononuclear cells, taken 100 days after allogeneic stem cell transplant. These receptors were taken from a male patient in his 50s who had an allogeneic stem cell transplant from an unrelated donor, so the T cells may come from the graft donor. Some clones in this sample may be carry-over from other donors' samples. The CDR3 runs from the conserved cysteine through the conserved F or W. Fields, in order: J gene, clone size, D gene, V gene, CDR3 DNA, CDR3 protein. D genes are given only for firm matches. Clone size appears in some rows only: once, few, many, or a class for an expanded clone.

>TRBJ1-2|once|-|TRBV18
TGTGCCAGCTCACCGTCTCCCCTCCGGAACTATGGCTACACCTTC
CASSPSPLRNYGYTF
>TRBJ2-5|-|TRBD2|TRBV30
TGTGCCTGGAGCACCGGGGGGTTTCAAGAGACCCAGTACTTC
CAWSTGGFQETQYF
>TRBJ2-5|-|TRBD2|TRBV2
TGTGCCAGCACGACAACTAGCGGGGGAGAGACCCAGTACTTC
CASTTTSGGETQYF
>TRBJ2-1|-|TRBD2|TRBV9
TGTGCCAGCAGCGTAGGAACTAGCGGGAGGGGGGGAGATGAGCAGTTCTTC
CASSVGTSGRGGDEQFF
>TRBJ2-7|-|TRBD1|TRBV28
TGTGCCAGCAGTTTTTGGAAAGACAGGGGGCGATCCTACGAGCAGTACTTC
CASSFWKDRGRSYEQYF
>TRBJ1-4|-|-|TRBV5-1
TGCGCCAGCAGCCCGTCCCCTGGTCGGGCTAATGAAAAACTGTTTTTT
CASSPSPGRANEKLFF
>TRBJ2-7|-|TRBD1|TRBV6-5
TGTGCCAGCAGTTATTGGACAGGAGGAGCCTACGAGCAGTACTTC
CASSYWTGGAYEQYF
>TRBJ2-7|-|-|TRBV27
TGTGCCAGCAGTCCCCTTAGGGTAGGGATGTACGAGCAGTACTTC
CASSPLRVGMYEQYF
>TRBJ1-2|-|TRBD1|TRBV6-6
TGTGCCAGCAGTTACTCGAGAGGGGGCGCGGATGGCTACACCTTC
CASSYSRGGADGYTF
>TRBJ1-3|-|-|TRBV4-1
TGCGCCAGCAGCCAAGAACCGTTCCGCCTGGACACCATATATTTT
CASSQEPFRLDTIYF
>TRBJ2-7|-|-|TRBV27
TGTGCCAGCAGTTTAGCGTACGGGGGCCTTAGCTCCTACGAGCAGTACTTC
CASSLAYGGLSSYEQYF
>TRBJ1-2|-|-|TRBV7-2
TGTGCCAGCAGCGCCGGACAGCGTAACTATGGCTACACCTTC
CASSAGQRNYGYTF
>TRBJ1-2|-|-|TRBV7-2
TGTGCCAGCAGCTCCGGGCTCTATGGCTACACCTTC
CASSSGLYGYTF
>TRBJ1-1|few|-|TRBV30
TGTGCCTGGGCAGTCCTATCTGAAGCTTTCTTT
CAWAVLSEAFF
>TRBJ2-7|-|TRBD1|TRBV7-8
TGTGCCAGCAGCACCCCGACAGGGGAGGACTACGAGCAGTACTTC
CASSTPTGEDYEQYF
>TRBJ1-4|-|-|TRBV7-9
TGTGCCAGCAGGGGCCTACTAGGTGAAAAACTGTTTTTT
CASRGLLGEKLFF
>TRBJ2-2|few|-|TRBV2
TGTGCCAGCAGTGTGGGACAGCGGGGCACCGGGGAGCTGTTTTTT
CASSVGQRGTGELFF